This TCR beta chain comes out of a study of CD8 T cells in Susac syndrome. TCR beta was sequenced from blood CD8+ and CD4+ T cells. FACS enriched CD8+ TEMRA cells, while bulk CD8+ and CD4+ were negatively isolated. A remark on this clonotype: Its antigen is still unknown.

The V gene end was trimmed by 4 bases and the J gene end by 2 bases; junction bases not matched to a gene: 13. The length of the CDR3 is 18 residues. Germline CDR1 and CDR2: ENHRY and SYGVKD. Roughly 0.5 to 1 ug RNA was reverse transcribed with random hexamers. Amplification of TCR beta CDR3 spanned 54 Vbeta and 13 Jbeta via immunoSEQ multiplex PCR. TCRdb re-analysed the immunoSEQ multiplex PCR reads in MiXCR, keeping a single row per CDR3 protein. The sample lists about 430,000 distinct CDR3 sequences, about 85% occurring once. Study-level results: A relatively small number of individuals underwent TCR sequencing and HLA analysis.

The rearrangement joins TRBV10-3 to TRBJ2-7; 11 nucleotides match TRBD1. The receptor comes from a human donor with multiple sclerosis. Material: CD8+ T cells from PBMCs. DNA for the CDR3: TGTGCCATCAGTGGGGGGACAGGGGGACAGTTCCTTACCTACGAGCAGTACTTC. This codes for CAISGGTGGQFLTYEQYF.